What follows is one T cell receptor (beta chain) and its context. Its antigen is unidentified. The data derive from a study of metastatic and nonmetastatic thyroid tumors. Study as a whole: It was across blood and tumor or nodule tissue from malignant and benign thyroid patients that repertoires were compared.

The entire patient cohort was treatment-naive prior to thyroid surgery. The CDR3 is made up of 13 amino acids. Trimming left V 4 bases short and J 7 bases short, with 13 bases between. As originally analysed: To classify distant metastasis in papillary thyroid cancer, a model was built from CDR3 differences across clinicopathological groups. TCRdb reassembled clones from the PCR reads with MiXCR. These V and J calls derive from TCRdb rather than the authors' analysis. Of 30,000 to 35,000 clones listed, about 29% are singletons. Findings and caveats of the study: Relative to benign nodules, malignant thyroid tumors were reportedly characterized by significantly elevated TCR beta diversity in blood and tumor.

The chain recombines TRBV12-3 or TRBV12-4 with TRBJ2-5, with D uncertain. The clonotype comes from a female donor with papillary thyroid cancer or a benign thyroid nodule (not recorded which). Some clones in this sample may be carry-over from other donors' samples. The sequencing input was blood. The chain's CDR3 is CASSSDIKGTQYF. The CDR3 DNA follows: TGTGCCAGCAGTTCTGACATAAAAGGGACCCAGTACTTC.